The 28 T cell receptor beta chains below all came from one sample that was sequenced in a study of blood T cell repertoires in COVID-19. Libraries were prepared by immunoSEQ multiplex PCR; TCRdb keeps only in-frame clonotypes and omits some of them. Of tens of thousands of clones listed, approximately 86% are singletons. The specimen was peripheral blood. The receptors derive from a male donor with acute or convalescent COVID-19.

The chain links TRBV9 to TRBJ2-2; a weak D match, TRBD2 (5 bases). The CDR3 runs to 15 residues. Trimming left V 4 bases short and J 5 bases short, with 15 bases between. Germline CDR1 is SGDLS and CDR2 is YYNGEE. This CDR3 reads CASSLTGVFTGELFF. The CDR3 nucleotides are TGTGCCAGCAGCCTCACCGGGGTCTTTACCGGGGAGCTGTTTTTT.

The rearrangement links TRBV19 to TRBJ1-6; D possibly corresponds to TRBD1 (6 bases). Between the trimmed V and J ends, which lost 5 bases and 13 bases, there was a span of 24 bases. The CDR3 contains 16 residues. Germline CDR1 is LNHDA and CDR2 is SQIVND (reference sequence). The CDR3 loop is CASSSRRTADIYPLHF. The CDR3 DNA sequence: TGTGCCAGTAGTTCCAGGAGGACAGCAGACATTTATCCCCTCCACTTT.

The V and J genes are TRBV9 and TRBJ2-7; possibly TRBD1 for D (6 bases). Germline lookup yields CDR1 SGDLS and CDR2 YYNGEE. V gave up 4 bases and J gave up 3 bases, with 17 bases separating them. This CDR3 contains 15 residues. For the CDR3, the DNA is TGTGCCAGCAGCCCGGCAGGACAGTCGATCTACGAGCAGTACTTC. Amino acids: CASSPAGQSIYEQYF.

V gene TRBV18 combines with J gene TRBJ1-2; D might be TRBD1 (5 bases). Germline V CDR1 and CDR2: KGHSH, LQKENI. The CDR3 covers 14 residues. V was trimmed by 0 bases and J by 8 bases, leaving 13 bases between them. CDR3 sequence reads: CASSPPGGPGGYTF. In nucleotides, the CDR3 is TGTGCCAGCTCACCACCGGGGGGACCAGGGGGCTACACCTTC.

V is TRBV5-1 and J is TRBJ1-5; D remains ambiguous. The V gene lost 0 bases and the J gene lost 2 bases, with 6 bases spanning the gap. This CDR3 has 14 residues. Germline assignment: CDR1 SGHRS and CDR2 YFSETQ. CDR3 region: CASSLVSGNQPQHF. The CDR3, as DNA: TGCGCCAGCAGCTTGGTGTCAGGCAATCAGCCCCAGCATTTT. The whole variable domain, remainder taken from reference TRBV5-1 and TRBJ1-5, is KAGVTQTPRYLIKTRGQQVTLSCSPISGHRSVSWYQQTPGQGLQFLFEYFSETQRNKGNFPGRFSGRQFSNSRSEMNVSTLELGDSALYLCASSLVSGNQPQHFGDGTRLSIL.

This chain uses TRBV9 with TRBJ2-2; D perhaps matches TRBD1 (5 bases). The V and J ends lost 1 base and 6 bases respectively, with 10 bases between them. The length of the CDR3 is 14 residues. CDR1 and CDR2 from the germline V gene are SGDLS and YYNGEE. CDR3 DNA sequence: TGTGCCAGCAGCGTACAGGGATCAGCCGGGGAGCTGTTTTTT. It codes for CASSVQGSAGELFF.

CDR3 DNA sequence: TGCGCCAGCAGCTCCCCAGGGTCCGGAAACACCATATATTTT. Translation: CASSSPGSGNTIYF. The rearrangement joins TRBV5-1 to TRBJ1-3, with a tentative D call TRBD1 (5 bases). The ends were cut back, 3 bases at V and 4 bases at J, with 11 bases in the middle. Germline CDR1 and CDR2: SGHRS and YFSETQ. The CDR3 totals 14 residues.

This rearrangement joins TRBV6-5 to TRBJ1-6; TRBD1 agrees at 9 bases. With V trimmed by 6 bases and J by 12 bases, 9 bases remained unmatched. Germline V gives CDR1 MNHEY, CDR2 SVGAGI. The CDR3 covers 14 residues. The CDR3 is CASSLGQGRLPLHF. The CDR3 coding sequence is TGTGCCAGCAGCCTGGGACAGGGCCGCTTACCCCTCCACTTT.

As regards this clone: The CDR3 end shows no conserved phenylalanine or tryptophan, and so a read error is likely. Because the CDR3's place on the DNA is in doubt, the DNA is left out and the CDR3 is given as listed by TCRdb. The rearrangement joins TRBV10-3 to TRBJ1-2; TRBD1, the table's D call, lacks a check against the DNA. Germline-derived CDR1 and CDR2 are ENHRY and SYGVKD. The CDR3 has 13 residues if both end residues are counted. The CDR3 is CAISEWDSITFYS.

The chain uses TRBV10-3 and TRBJ2-5, with D possibly being TRBD1 (5 bases). The V end lost 2 bases, the J end lost 4 bases, and 14 bases lay between the germline ends. CDR3 size: 15 residues. Germline V gives CDR1 ENHRY, CDR2 SYGVKD. DNA of the CDR3: TGTGCCATCAGTGAGGGGGCCGGCAGTGCAGAGACCCAGTACTTC. Protein product: CAISEGAGSAETQYF.

This clone appeared once. The rearrangement uses TRBV4-2 and TRBJ1-2, with D perhaps TRBD1 (5 bases). This CDR3 spans 15 amino acids. Trimming removed 4 bases from V and 0 bases from J, with 12 bases in between. Germline V gene lookup returns CDR1 LGHNA and CDR2 YNFKEQ. The CDR3 DNA follows: TGTGCCAGCAGCCGAGAGACAGCCTCTAACTATGGCTACACCTTC. Its translation is CASSRETASNYGYTF.

The V and J genes are TRBV18 and TRBJ2-3; weak D call: TRBD2 (5 bases). The CDR3 runs 14 residues. CDR1 and CDR2 (germline): KGHSH, LQKENI. Trimming cost V 0 bases and J 6 bases, with 10 bases left between them. This chain's CDR3 is CASSPPGPGDTQYF. The CDR3 DNA reads as TGTGCCAGCTCACCACCTGGTCCGGGGGATACGCAGTATTTT.

V usage is TRBV27 and J usage is TRBJ2-2; D possibly corresponds to TRBD2 (5 bases). Germline CDR1 is MNHEY and CDR2 is SMNVEV (reference sequence). The CDR3 covers 13 residues. V was trimmed by 2 bases and J by 6 bases, leaving 7 bases between them. CDR3 region: CASSLMGAGELFF. The CDR3, as DNA: TGTGCCAGCAGTTTAATGGGAGCCGGGGAGCTGTTTTTT.

This clone was observed once. The chain employs TRBV6-1 and TRBJ2-7; weak D call: TRBD1 (5 bases). The CDR3 contains 13 residues. Germline-derived CDR1 and CDR2 are MNHNS and SASEGT. Trimming cost V 0 bases and J 12 bases, with 15 bases left between them. The chain's CDR3 is CASSEAQRTSSYF. In DNA form, the CDR3 reads TGTGCCAGCAGTGAAGCACAGAGGACAAGTTCGTACTTC.

This sequence joins TRBV3-1 (or the pseudogene TRBV3-2) and TRBJ1-1; D might be TRBD1 (6 bases). V lost 3 bases and J 8 bases, leaving 10 bases between the germline ends. Looked up from germline, CDR1 is LGHDT and CDR2 is YNNKEL (reference sequence). The CDR3 has 12 residues. The CDR3 spells CASSQAQGEAFF. The CDR3, as DNA: TGTGCCAGCAGCCAGGCACAGGGAGAAGCTTTCTTT.

This clone came up a few times. The chain joins TRBV30 to TRBJ1-2, with D possibly being TRBD1 (5 bases). Trimming stripped 1 base from V and 7 bases from J, with 13 bases between. The germline V gene has CDR1 GTSNPN and CDR2 SVGIG (reference sequence). This CDR3 contains 13 residues. The CDR3 loop reads CAWSARGISGYTF. CDR3 nucleotides: TGTGCCTGGAGTGCCCGGGGGATTTCTGGCTACACCTTC.

This clone was picked up one time. The chain uses TRBV7-9 and TRBJ1-4, with a weak D call TRBD1 (6 bases). Germline V lookup: CDR1 SEHNR, CDR2 FQNEAQ (reference sequence). The CDR3 runs 15 residues. V was pared by 4 bases and J by 5 bases, with 14 bases between. The CDR3 spells CASSWSDSSNEKLFF. CDR3 DNA: TGTGCCAGCAGCTGGTCGGACAGCTCGAATGAAAAACTGTTTTTT. Filled out from reference TRBV7-9 and TRBJ1-4, the complete variable domain reads DTGVSQNPRHKITKRGQNVTFRCDPISEHNRLYWYRQTLGQGPEFLTYFQNEAQLEKSRLLSDRFSAERPKGSFSTLEIQRTEQGDSAMYLCASSWSDSSNEKLFFGSGTQLSVL.

By its share, this clone is medium-sized (0.01 to 0.1%). The V gene is TRBV5-1, the J gene TRBJ2-2, with D perhaps TRBD2 (5 bases). The V gene lost 4 bases and the J gene lost 5 bases, with 12 bases spanning the gap. The germline CDR1 and CDR2 sequences are SGHRS and YFSETQ. This CDR3 is 14 amino acids long. CDR3 in DNA: TGCGCCAGCAGCCCCACGGGGTTAACCGGGGAGCTGTTTTTT. It translates to CASSPTGLTGELFF.

The chain recombines TRBV18 with TRBJ1-5, with 9 bases that match TRBD1. The trim removed 3 bases at V and 5 bases at J, leaving 5 bases unmatched. CDR1 and CDR2 from the germline V gene are KGHSH and LQKENI. The CDR3 is made up of 15 amino acids. CDR3 protein: CASSPPGQGYQPQHF. CDR3 DNA sequence: TGTGCCAGCTCACCGCCGGGACAGGGATATCAGCCCCAGCATTTT.

This clone was seen more than once but under ten times. J is TRBJ2-1 and V is TRBV18, with D maybe TRBD1 (5 bases). Germline CDR1 KGHSH, CDR2 LQKENI. The CDR3 consists of 16 residues. V gave up 0 bases and J gave up 3 bases, with 12 bases separating them. CDR3 region: CASSPPQGAVYNEQFF. The CDR3 region has the DNA TGTGCCAGCTCACCACCGCAGGGCGCCGTCTACAATGAGCAGTTCTTC.

The rearrangement links TRBV7-2 to TRBJ1-5; TRBD1 matches 7 bases. The V gene end was trimmed by 3 bases and the J gene end by 7 bases; junction bases not matched to a gene: 6. The CDR3 is made up of 14 amino acids. CDR1 and CDR2 from the germline V gene are SGHTA and FQGNSA. CDR3 sequence reads: CASSFPGGIQPQHF. The CDR3 coding sequence is TGTGCCAGCAGCTTCCCAGGGGGGATACAGCCCCAGCATTTT.

The genes are TRBV19 and TRBJ2-5, with 8 bases fitting TRBD1. CDR3 length: 15 amino acids. Germline-derived CDR1 and CDR2 are LNHDA and SQIVND (reference sequence). V shed 4 bases and J 5 bases; nucleotides not matched to a gene: 9. The CDR3 DNA is TGTGCCAGTAGTAGCACCCGGGACAGGAGGGAGACCCAGTACTTC. Translation gives CASSSTRDRRETQYF. Together with reference TRBV19 and TRBJ2-5, the CDR3 gives the full variable domain: DGGITQSPKYLFRKEGQNVTLSCEQNLNHDAMYWYRQDPGQGLRLIYYSQIVNDFQKGDIAEGYSVSREKKESFPLTVTSAQKNPTAFYLCASSSTRDRRETQYFGPGTRLLVL.

This rearrangement joins TRBV28 to TRBJ1-5; unclear D gene. CDR1 is MDHEN, CDR2 SYDVKM, per germline. The ends were cut back, 4 bases at V and 4 bases at J, with 14 bases in the middle. This CDR3 region has 15 residues. CDR3 sequence: CASSSPGVINQPQHF. DNA of the CDR3: TGTGCCAGCAGTTCCCCCGGGGTGATTAATCAGCCCCAGCATTTT.

V is TRBV7-9 and J is TRBJ2-3; TRBD2 matches 11 bases. The CDR3 length is 18 residues. Trimming cost V 6 bases and J 2 bases; bases outside gene matches: 13. Germline CDR1 reads SEHNR; CDR2 reads FQNEAQ (reference sequence). The chain's CDR3 is CASRLAGGPPGHTDTQYF. CDR3 DNA sequence: TGTGCCAGCAGGCTAGCGGGGGGCCCCCCGGGCCACACAGATACGCAGTATTTT.

The CDR3 here is CASSSDRAKLFF. CDR3 sequence (DNA): TGTGCCAGCAGCTCGGACAGGGCTAAGCTGTTTTTT. The chain links TRBV11-2 to TRBJ2-2; the match to TRBD1 covers 8 bases. This CDR3 has 12 amino acids. Trimming cost V 4 bases and J 12 bases; bases outside gene matches: 4. In germline, CDR1 is SGHAT, CDR2 FQNNGV.

The J gene is TRBJ2-7, the V gene TRBV30, with a tentative D call TRBD2 (6 bases). This CDR3 is built from 11 residues. The V end was cut by 0 bases, the J end by 6 bases, with 6 bases between. CDR1 is GTSNPN and CDR2 is SVGIG in the germline V gene (reference sequence). CDR3: CAWSVGGEQYF. In nucleotides, the CDR3 is TGTGCCTGGAGTGTCGGGGGCGAGCAGTACTTC.

This clone was found a few times. The chain couples TRBV25-1 to TRBJ2-2; 9 nucleotides line up with TRBD1. Germline V CDR1 and CDR2: MGHDK, SYGVNS. The CDR3 runs 14 residues. Trimming removed 4 bases from V and 6 bases from J; junction bases left unmatched: 3. CDR3 in amino acids: CASSATGGSGELFF. CDR3 nucleotides: TGTGCCAGCAGTGCAACAGGGGGCTCCGGGGAGCTGTTTTTT. Looking up the rest from reference TRBV25-1 and TRBJ2-2 gives the full variable domain: EADIYQTPRYLVIGTGKKITLECSQTMGHDKMYWYQQDPGMELHLIHYSYGVNSTEKGDLSSESTVSRIRTEHFPLTLESARPSHTSQYLCASSATGGSGELFFGEGSRLTVL.

This chain uses TRBV7-2 with TRBJ2-7; D gene uncertain. Per germline, CDR1 SGHTA and CDR2 FQGNSA. This CDR3 has 15 amino acids. V gave up 1 base and J gave up 5 bases, with 15 bases separating them. The CDR3 loop is CASSLGALPGHEQYF. The CDR3 nucleotides read TGTGCCAGCAGCTTAGGGGCCCTACCCGGCCACGAGCAGTACTTC.